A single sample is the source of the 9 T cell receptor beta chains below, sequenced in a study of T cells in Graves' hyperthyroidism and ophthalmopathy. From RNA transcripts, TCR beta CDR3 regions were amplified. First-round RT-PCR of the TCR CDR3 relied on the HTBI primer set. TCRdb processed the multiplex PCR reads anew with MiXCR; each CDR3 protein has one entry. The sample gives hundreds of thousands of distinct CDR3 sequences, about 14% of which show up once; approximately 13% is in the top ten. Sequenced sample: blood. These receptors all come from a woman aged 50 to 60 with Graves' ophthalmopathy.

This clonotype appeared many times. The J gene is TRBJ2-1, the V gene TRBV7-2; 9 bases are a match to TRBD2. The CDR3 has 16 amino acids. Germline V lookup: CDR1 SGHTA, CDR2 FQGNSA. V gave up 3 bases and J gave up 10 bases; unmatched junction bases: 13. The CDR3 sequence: CASSFTRAGGPGEQFF. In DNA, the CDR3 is TGTGCCAGCAGCTTTACTCGCGCGGGAGGGCCGGGAGAGCAGTTCTTC.

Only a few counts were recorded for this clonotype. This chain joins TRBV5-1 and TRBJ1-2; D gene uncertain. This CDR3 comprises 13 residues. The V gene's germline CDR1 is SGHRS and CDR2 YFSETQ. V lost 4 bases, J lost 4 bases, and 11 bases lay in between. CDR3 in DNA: TGCGCCAGCAGCCTATTCCTAGGCTATGGCTACACCTTC. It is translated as CASSLFLGYGYTF.

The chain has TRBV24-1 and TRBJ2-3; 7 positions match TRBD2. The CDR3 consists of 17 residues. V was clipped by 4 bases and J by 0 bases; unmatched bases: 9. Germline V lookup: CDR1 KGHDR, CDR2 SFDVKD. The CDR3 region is CATSDHIVGRSTDTQYF. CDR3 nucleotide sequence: TGTGCCACCAGTGACCATATCGTCGGGAGGAGCACAGATACGCAGTATTTT.

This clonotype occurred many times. The CDR3 region has the DNA TGTGCCAGTAGTCCCCCGACAGGGGATGAGGCACACATCCAGCCCCAGCATTTT. As protein: CASSPPTGDEAHIQPQHF. The chain recombines TRBV19 with TRBJ1-5; TRBD1 matches 8 bases. CDR3 size: 18 residues. V was pared by 5 bases and J by 7 bases, with 19 bases of the junction left unmatched. Germline V gene sequence: CDR1 LNHDA, CDR2 SQIVND (reference sequence).

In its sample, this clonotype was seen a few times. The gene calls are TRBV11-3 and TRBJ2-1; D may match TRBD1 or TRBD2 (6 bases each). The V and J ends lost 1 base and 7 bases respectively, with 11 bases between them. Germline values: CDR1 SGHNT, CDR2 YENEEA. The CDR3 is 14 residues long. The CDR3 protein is CASSLGGARNEQFF. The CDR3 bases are TGTGCCAGCAGCTTAGGGGGGGCAAGGAATGAGCAGTTCTTC. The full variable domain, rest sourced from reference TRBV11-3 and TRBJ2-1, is EAGVVQSPRYKIIEKKQPVAFWCNPISGHNTLYWYLQNLGQGPELLIRYENEEAVDDSQLPKDRFSAERLKGVDSTLKIQPAELGDSAVYLCASSLGGARNEQFFGPGTRLTVL.

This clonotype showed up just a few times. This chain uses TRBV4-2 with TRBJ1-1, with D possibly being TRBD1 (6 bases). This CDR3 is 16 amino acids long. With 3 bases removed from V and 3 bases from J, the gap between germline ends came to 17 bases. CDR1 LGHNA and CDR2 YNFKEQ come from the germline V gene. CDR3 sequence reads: CASSQEPQGWDTEAFF. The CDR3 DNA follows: TGTGCCAGCAGCCAGGAACCTCAGGGGTGGGACACTGAAGCTTTCTTT.

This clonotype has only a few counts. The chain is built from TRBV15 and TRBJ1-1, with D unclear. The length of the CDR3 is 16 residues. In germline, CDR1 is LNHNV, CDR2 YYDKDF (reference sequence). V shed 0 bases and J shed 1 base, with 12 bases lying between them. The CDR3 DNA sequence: TGTGCCACCAGCAGAGATAACCGGCGGAGGAACACTGAAGCTTTCTTT. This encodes CATSRDNRRRNTEAFF.

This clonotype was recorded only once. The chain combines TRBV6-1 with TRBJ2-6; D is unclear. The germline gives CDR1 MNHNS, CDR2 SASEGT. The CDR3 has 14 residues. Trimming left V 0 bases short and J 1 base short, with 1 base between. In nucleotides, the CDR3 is TGTGCCAGCAGTGAAGCTTCTGGGGCCAACGTCCTGACTTTC. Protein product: CASSEASGANVLTF.

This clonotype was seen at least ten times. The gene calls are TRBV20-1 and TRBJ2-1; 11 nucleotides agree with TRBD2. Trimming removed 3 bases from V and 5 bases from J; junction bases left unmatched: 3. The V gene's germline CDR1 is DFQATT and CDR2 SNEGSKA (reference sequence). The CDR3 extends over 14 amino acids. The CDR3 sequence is CSASSTSGDNEQFF. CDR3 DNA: TGCAGTGCTAGCTCGACTAGCGGGGACAATGAGCAGTTCTTC.